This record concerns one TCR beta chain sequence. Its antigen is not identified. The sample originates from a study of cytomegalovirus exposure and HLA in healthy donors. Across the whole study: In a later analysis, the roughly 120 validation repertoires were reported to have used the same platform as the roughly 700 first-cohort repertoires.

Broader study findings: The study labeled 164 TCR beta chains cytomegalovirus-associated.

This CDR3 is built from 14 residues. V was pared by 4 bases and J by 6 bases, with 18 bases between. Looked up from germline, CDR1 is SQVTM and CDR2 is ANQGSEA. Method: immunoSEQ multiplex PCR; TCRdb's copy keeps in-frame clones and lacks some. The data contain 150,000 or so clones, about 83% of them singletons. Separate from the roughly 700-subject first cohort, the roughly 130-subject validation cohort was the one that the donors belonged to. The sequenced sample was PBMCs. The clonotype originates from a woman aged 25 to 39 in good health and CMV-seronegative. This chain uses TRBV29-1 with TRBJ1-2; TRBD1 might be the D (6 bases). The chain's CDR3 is CSVGGGQGLDGYTF. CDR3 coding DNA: TGCAGCGTTGGCGGGGGGCAGGGGCTAGATGGCTACACCTTC. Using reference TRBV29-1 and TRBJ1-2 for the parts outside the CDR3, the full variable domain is SAVISQKPSRDICQRGTSLTIQCQVDSQVTMMFWYRQQPGQSLTLIATANQGSEATYESGFVIDKFPISRPNLTFSTLTVSNMSPEDSSIYLCSVGGGQGLDGYTFGSGTRLTVV.